The clone carrying this T cell receptor beta chain was counted only a few times. This table comes from immunoSEQ multiplex PCR, and its TCRdb copy is limited to in-frame clones, with some not included. The profile shows approximately 20,000 clones, around 90% of them singletons. This specimen belongs to a study of OX40 agonist ivuxolimab in advanced cancers. The sequencing used CD4+ or CD8+ T cells sorted from blood, collected in a trial of the OX40 agonist ivuxolimab. This TCR was sampled from an adult with an advanced solid tumor such as melanoma, head and neck, liver or kidney cancer.

The DNA of the CDR3 is TGTGCCAGCAAGCTGGGACTAGCGGGAACCTACGAGCAGTACTTC. Translated: CASKLGLAGTYEQYF. The chain has TRBV2 and TRBJ2-7; 13 positions agree with TRBD2. V shed 7 bases and J 2 bases; nucleotides not matched to a gene: 5. CDR1 is SNHLY, CDR2 FYNNEI, per germline. The CDR3 length is 15 residues.